The 29 T cell receptor beta chains below all came from one sample that was sequenced in a study of T cells in Graves' hyperthyroidism and ophthalmopathy. Amplified TCR beta CDR3 regions derived from RNA transcripts. The HTBI primer set served for first-round RT-PCR of the TCR CDR3. TCRdb reanalysed the multiplex PCR reads using MiXCR and keeps one entry per CDR3 protein. This sample carries about 400,000 distinct CDR3 sequences, 14% to 15% of them seen once, and the ten largest clones take 32%. The sample was blood. The source of these receptors is a woman aged 30 to 39 with Graves' hyperthyroidism.

The rearrangement links TRBV15 to TRBJ2-7; 7 bases map to TRBD1. The V and J ends lost 0 bases and 5 bases, in that order; junction bases with no gene match: 7. Per the germline V gene, CDR1 is LNHNV and CDR2 is YYDKDF (reference sequence). The CDR3 totals 15 residues. CDR3 nucleotides: TGTGCCACCAGCAGAGATGAACAGGGGTATGACGAGCAGTACTTC. Translated: CATSRDEQGYDEQYF.

This clonotype was seen repeatedly, ten times or more. CDR3 protein: CASSEYRVRGEQFF. The CDR3 DNA reads as TGTGCCAGCAGTGAATATCGGGTAAGGGGTGAGCAGTTCTTC. This sequence joins TRBV6-1 and TRBJ2-1; D is possibly TRBD1 (5 bases). V lost 2 bases and J lost 9, with 14 bases in between. From germline, CDR1 is MNHNS and CDR2 SASEGT. The CDR3 has 14 amino acids.

The CDR3 is CASSFQLYEQYF. CDR3 bases: TGTGCCAGCAGTTTCCAGCTGTACGAGCAGTACTTC. J is TRBJ2-7 and V is TRBV12-3 or TRBV12-4; unclear D gene. V gave up 3 bases and J gave up 4 bases, with 7 bases separating them. CDR3 size: 12 residues.

This clonotype was counted ten times or more. This chain links TRBV18 with TRBJ1-4, with 10 bases that match TRBD1. Germline values: CDR1 KGHSH, CDR2 LQKENI. The length of the CDR3 is 15 residues. The V and J ends lost 3 bases and 8 bases, in that order; junction bases with no gene match: 6. The CDR3 coding sequence is TGTGCCAGCTCACCTCGGACAGGGGGGGAAGAAAAACTGTTTTTT. Translating it yields CASSPRTGGEEKLFF. Full variable domain (missing parts from reference TRBV18 and TRBJ1-4): NAGVMQNPRHLVRRRGQEARLRCSPMKGHSHVYWYRQLPEEGLKFMVYLQKENIIDESGMPKERFSAEFPKEGPSILRIQQVVRGDSAAYFCASSPRTGGEEKLFFGSGTQLSVL.

The V and J genes are TRBV29-1 and TRBJ2-3; TRBD2 agrees at 7 bases. Losses at the gene ends were 7 bases for V and 5 bases for J; bases not matched to a gene: 15. The CDR3 contains 15 residues. Germline values: CDR1 SQVTM, CDR2 ANQGSEA. The CDR3 region has the DNA TGCAGCGCCCTCGGAGCGGGACCATTGAAAGATACGCAGTATTTT. It codes for CSALGAGPLKDTQYF.

This clonotype has just a few counts. The V call is TRBV20-1, the J call TRBJ2-3; the D gene is possibly TRBD2 (6 bases). The CDR3 has 18 amino acids. Trimming left V 0 bases short and J 7 bases short, with 26 bases between. Per germline, CDR1 DFQATT and CDR2 SNEGSKA (reference sequence). This chain's CDR3 is CSARDSFLGGVGLNTQYF. The CDR3 region has the DNA TGCAGTGCTAGAGATTCCTTTTTGGGAGGCGTGGGTTTGAATACGCAGTATTTT.

This clonotype has a count of ten or more. This chain links TRBV30 with TRBJ2-5; 7 bases agree with TRBD2. Looked up from germline, CDR1 is GTSNPN and CDR2 is SVGIG (reference sequence). J lost 2 bases, V lost 2 bases, and 11 bases had no gene match. The CDR3 loop spans 16 amino acids. In DNA form, the CDR3 reads TGTGCCTGGAGTCCCTCGGGGCTAGCGGTACAAGAGACCCAGTACTTC. It translates to CAWSPSGLAVQETQYF.

V gene TRBV5-1 combines with J gene TRBJ2-3, with 9 bases identical to TRBD2. This CDR3 is built from 17 residues. CDR1 and CDR2 (germline): SGHRS, YFSETQ. The ends lost 4 bases at V and 0 bases at J; junction bases unmatched: 9. The CDR3 here is CASSVLLAGTSTDTQYF. The CDR3 DNA reads as TGCGCCAGCAGCGTCCTACTAGCGGGTACTAGCACAGATACGCAGTATTTT.

This clonotype was counted ten times or more. This rearrangement joins TRBV5-1 to TRBJ2-7; 7 nucleotides agree with TRBD1. This CDR3 is 14 amino acids long. Germline V lookup: CDR1 SGHRS, CDR2 YFSETQ. The V gene end was trimmed by 3 bases and the J gene end by 3 bases; junction bases not matched to a gene: 6. The CDR3 region is CASSSTGTVYEQYF. CDR3 DNA sequence: TGCGCCAGCAGCTCCACCGGGACAGTCTACGAGCAGTACTTC.

The J gene is TRBJ1-5, the V gene TRBV19; D remains ambiguous. Germline CDR1 and CDR2: LNHDA and SQIVND (reference sequence). Trimming cost V 9 bases and J 0 bases, with 18 bases left between them. The CDR3 covers 16 residues. CDR3 in DNA: TGTGCCAGCCATCCTGGGCGCCCCTATAGCAATCAGCCCCAGCATTTT. This codes for CASHPGRPYSNQPQHF.

The rearrangement links TRBV6-9 to TRBJ2-5, with TRBD2 matching 12 bases. Germline V lookup: CDR1 MNHGY, CDR2 SVAAGI. With V trimmed by 4 bases and J by 6 bases, 6 bases remained unmatched. This CDR3 spans 15 amino acids. This chain's CDR3 is CASSLTSGSWKTQYF. Here the CDR3 DNA reads TGTGCCAGCAGTTTGACTAGCGGGAGTTGGAAGACCCAGTACTTC.

The rearrangement joins TRBV6-1 to TRBJ2-5; 10 nucleotides match TRBD1. The germline V gene encodes CDR1 MNHNS and CDR2 SASEGT. Losses at the gene ends were 10 bases for V and 7 bases for J; bases not matched to a gene: 12. The CDR3 sequence is 14 residues long. This CDR3 is CATRDRGYSGTQYF. CDR3 sequence (DNA): TGTGCCACGCGGGACAGGGGCTATTCAGGGACCCAGTACTTC.

This clonotype has at least ten counts. The rearrangement links TRBV28 to TRBJ2-3, with 9 bases fitting TRBD2. Trimming cost V 7 bases and J 3 bases; bases outside gene matches: 8. This CDR3 contains 15 residues. Germline CDR1 MDHEN, CDR2 SYDVKM. For the CDR3, the DNA is TGTGCCAGCATCGTTAGCGGGAGTGGGACAGATACGCAGTATTTT. Translation gives CASIVSGSGTDTQYF.

This clonotype was recorded only once. The rearrangement links TRBV7-9 to TRBJ2-2; no reliable D call. The CDR3 extends over 16 amino acids. V lost 0 bases, J lost 3 bases, and 11 bases lay in between. CDR1 is SEHNR, CDR2 FQNEAQ, per germline (reference sequence). The chain's CDR3 is CASSLAVPADTGELFF. DNA of the CDR3: TGTGCCAGCAGCTTAGCTGTCCCGGCTGACACCGGGGAGCTGTTTTTT.

The chain combines TRBV4-2 with TRBJ2-5; D not resolved. CDR1 and CDR2 from the germline V gene are LGHNA and YNFKEQ. The CDR3 runs to 13 residues. V was pared by 5 bases and J by 1 base, with 8 bases between. CDR3 sequence reads: CASSDPFQETQYF. For the CDR3, the DNA is TGTGCCAGCAGCGACCCCTTCCAAGAGACCCAGTACTTC.

The chain recombines TRBV27 with TRBJ2-7; 8 nucleotides agree with TRBD1. This CDR3 comprises 15 residues. Looked up from germline, CDR1 is MNHEY and CDR2 is SMNVEV (reference sequence). Trimming removed 1 base from V and 1 base from J; junction bases left unmatched: 3. In DNA form, the CDR3 reads TGTGCCAGCAGTTTATACGACAGGGGATCCTACGAGCAGTACTTC. Residues: CASSLYDRGSYEQYF.

At least ten counts were recorded for this clonotype. This sequence joins TRBV27 and TRBJ2-1; 10 positions match TRBD2. The CDR3 consists of 15 residues. Trimming removed 6 bases from V and 6 bases from J; junction bases left unmatched: 8. Per germline, CDR1 MNHEY and CDR2 SMNVEV (reference sequence). CDR3 residues: CASRPLAGVGNEQFF. DNA for the CDR3: TGTGCCAGCAGGCCTCTAGCGGGAGTTGGCAATGAGCAGTTCTTC.

This clonotype was observed many times. The V gene is TRBV5-1, the J gene TRBJ1-1; unclear D gene. CDR3 length: 14 residues. Trimming shortened V by 1 base and J by 2 bases, and 9 bases separated the two germline ends. The germline V gene encodes CDR1 SGHRS and CDR2 YFSETQ. The CDR3 is CASSLREGNTEAFF. Written as DNA, the CDR3 is TGCGCCAGCAGCTTGCGGGAGGGTAACACTGAAGCTTTCTTT.

The gene calls are TRBV25-1 and TRBJ1-5, with a tentative D call TRBD1 (5 bases). The germline V gene encodes CDR1 MGHDK and CDR2 SYGVNS. V lost 7 bases and J 0 bases, leaving 10 bases between the germline ends. CDR3 length: 14 residues. In DNA, the CDR3 is TGTGCCAGCAAAGACAGTTATAGCAATCAGCCCCAGCATTTT. This codes for CASKDSYSNQPQHF.

The sample holds many counts of this clonotype. V gene TRBV20-1 combines with J gene TRBJ2-1; 11 bases agree with TRBD2. CDR1 and CDR2 from the germline V gene are DFQATT and SNEGSKA (reference sequence). The CDR3 is 16 amino acids. V trimming: 5 bases; J trimming: 2 bases; junction bases outside the gene matches: 8. The CDR3 bases are TGCAGTGCTTCACTGGGACTAGCGGTCCCCTACAATGAGCAGTTCTTC. It specifies CSASLGLAVPYNEQFF.

Many counts were recorded for this clonotype. The V gene is TRBV2, the J gene TRBJ1-1; D gene ambiguous. Germline CDR1 reads SNHLY; CDR2 reads FYNNEI. This CDR3 has 13 residues. V lost 10 bases to trimming and J lost 1 base, with 13 bases between them. The chain's CDR3 is CATHSRPNTEAFF. Here the CDR3 DNA reads TGTGCCACCCATTCTAGGCCGAACACTGAAGCTTTCTTT.

The J gene is TRBJ1-6, the V gene TRBV20-1, with 8 bases lining up with TRBD1. Trimming took 7 bases from V and 10 from J; bases not matched to a gene: 9. Germline V gene data show CDR1 as DFQATT and CDR2 as SNEGSKA (reference sequence). CDR3 length: 13 residues. This CDR3 reads CSVEDRGGSPLHF. CDR3 sequence (DNA): TGCAGTGTCGAAGACAGGGGCGGATCACCCCTCCACTTT.

The chain has TRBV25-1 and TRBJ2-3; D call uncertain. CDR3 length: 13 residues. Germline CDR1 is MGHDK and CDR2 is SYGVNS. Trimming left V 2 bases short and J 4 bases short, with 7 bases between. The DNA of the CDR3 is TGTGCCAGCAGTGAAGGGAAGGCAGATACGCAGTATTTT. Encoded protein: CASSEGKADTQYF.

CDR3 in amino acids: CASTRTGGGNYGYTF. As DNA, the CDR3 is TGTGCCAGCACCCGGACAGGGGGCGGAAACTATGGCTACACCTTC. The chain is built from TRBV27 and TRBJ1-2; 11 bases align to TRBD1. With 7 bases clipped from V and 2 bases from J, the junction kept 6 bases outside the gene matches. CDR1 and CDR2 from the germline V gene are MNHEY and SMNVEV (reference sequence). The CDR3 consists of 15 residues.

This clonotype has only a few counts. This chain connects TRBV2 to TRBJ2-5; 7 positions agree with TRBD1. V lost 6 bases and J lost 9; bases outside the gene matches: 7. CDR1 and CDR2 from the germline V gene are SNHLY and FYNNEI. The CDR3 consists of 12 residues. The CDR3 DNA sequence: TGTGCCAGCAGAGTGACAGGGCCGGCCCAGTACTTC. It yields the protein CASRVTGPAQYF.

The chain uses TRBV29-1 and TRBJ2-1; D is perhaps TRBD2 (7 bases). The CDR3 is made up of 16 amino acids. V lost 6 bases to trimming and J lost 9 bases, with 27 bases between them. CDR1 and CDR2 (germline): SQVTM, ANQGSEA. CDR3 DNA: TGCAGCGTAAAAGGGGGACTACCTCTCTCTCTCTCTGAGCAGTTCTTC. Protein product: CSVKGGLPLSLSEQFF.

This clonotype was seen ten or more times. The rearrangement uses TRBV20-1 and TRBJ2-3; D is possibly TRBD2 (6 bases). The V gene lost 8 bases and the J gene lost 3 bases, with 15 bases spanning the gap. Germline V gene data show CDR1 as DFQATT and CDR2 as SNEGSKA (reference sequence). The CDR3 is made up of 13 amino acids. CDR3 loop: CSYHRRETDTQYF. CDR3 coding DNA: TGCAGTTACCACAGGCGGGAAACAGATACGCAGTATTTT.

This clonotype was counted ten times or more. This chain joins TRBV6-2 or TRBV6-3 and TRBJ2-2, with D possibly being TRBD1 or TRBD2 (6 bases each). Germline assignment: CDR1 MNHEY and CDR2 SVGEGT. Trimming cost V 2 bases and J 7 bases, with 14 bases left between them. The CDR3 runs 15 residues. The CDR3 DNA reads TGTGCCAGCAGTTACGCGGGACACATTGTCGGGGAGCTGTTTTTT. Its protein is CASSYAGHIVGELFF.

This clonotype was observed many times. V usage is TRBV5-1 and J usage is TRBJ2-5; D not certain. CDR3 length equals 14 residues. Germline V gives CDR1 SGHRS, CDR2 YFSETQ. V lost 3 bases and J lost 1, with 10 bases in between. CDR3 residues: CASSSYRIQETQYF. CDR3 in DNA: TGCGCCAGCAGCTCCTACCGAATCCAAGAGACCCAGTACTTC.